Reported below is one T cell receptor (beta chain). Its target antigen remains unknown. No much larger clone exists at a distance of one base, and base qualities are not known. Whole blood was collected in K2EDTA tubes by collaborating institutions according to the institutions' own protocols. For TCRbeta analysis, collaborators shipped samples as frozen whole blood, isolated PBMCs, or DNA extracted from either of those sample types. The source of the sample is a study of blood T cell repertoires in COVID-19 (dated by TCRdb to 2018 to 2020). Turning to the overall study: The collaborator samples originated in the United States, Italy and Spain and spanned the acute and convalescent phases of COVID-19. The prospective study material was composed of cDNA or gDNA derived from T cells, B-cell-depleted T cells, or PBMCs. Where HLA class I and class II types were available, the types were taken from metadata supplied by the sample provider, not from assay-based typing. The repertoires were released in a freely available public database meant as a resource for research on the immune response to SARS-CoV-2. Samples were obtained from the ongoing ImmuneRACE study (first 160 participants) and from some 1,200 subjects provided by 6 global collaborators. Subjects who had been exposed to COVID-19, were actively infected with it, or had recovered from it provided the deeply sampled blood TCRbeta repertoires that made up the dataset. A de-identified subject ID, COVID-19 status, age in years and sex were almost always included in the sample metadata.

The immunoSEQ Assay, a bias-controlled multiplex PCR, was used to amplify TCRbeta CDR3 regions from genomic DNA. Per the authors' processing: The number of nucleated cells in each sample was estimated from the amplification of reference gene primers within the assay. To quantify the absolute abundance of each unique TCRbeta CDR3 rearrangement, sequence reads were collapsed and filtered. For each sample, productive Simpson clonality was calculated as the square root of Simpson's diversity index across productive rearrangements. TCRdb re-hosts the immuneACCESS table, in-frame sequences only. Its copies lack some clones; in the studies checked, an unresolved V gene accounts for under half of them, and the cause for the rest is not known. D and trimming were read from the DNA, whereas the V and J calls and clone size are those reported in that table. The sample table holds tens of thousands of clones, of which 80% were seen once. The top ten constitute roughly 19% of the sample.

For this chain, trimming is 5 bases at the V end and 15 bases at the J end, and the number of junction bases without a gene match is 17. CDR1 GTSNPN and CDR2 SVGIG were looked up in the germline V gene (reference sequence). The CDR3 contains 14 residues, cysteine and phenylalanine counted. This entry keeps only the CDR3 DNA: 42 bases, framed from base 1. What the research found in general, with its limitations: The quantity of clinical and demographic metadata differed by source and by participant and was supplied without curation.

This receptor chain uses TRBV30 and TRBJ2-1; 9 of the junction bases match TRBD2. Sequences were obtained from peripheral blood. The sequence derives from an elderly woman with acute or convalescent COVID-19. This receptor has the CDR3 CAWGASGTTPTRFF. The DNA sequence follows: TGTGCCTGGGGGGCTAGCGGGACTACTCCAACGCGGTTCTTC.